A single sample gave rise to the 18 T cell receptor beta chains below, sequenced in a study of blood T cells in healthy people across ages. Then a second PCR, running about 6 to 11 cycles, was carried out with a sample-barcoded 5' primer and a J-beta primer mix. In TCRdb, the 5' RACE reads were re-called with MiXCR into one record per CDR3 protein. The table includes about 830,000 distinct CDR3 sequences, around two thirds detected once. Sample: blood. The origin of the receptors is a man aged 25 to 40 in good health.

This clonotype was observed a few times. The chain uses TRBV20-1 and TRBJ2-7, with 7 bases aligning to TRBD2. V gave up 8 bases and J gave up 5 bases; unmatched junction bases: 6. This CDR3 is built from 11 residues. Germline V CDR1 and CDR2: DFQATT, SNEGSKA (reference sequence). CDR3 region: CSSGGEDEQYF. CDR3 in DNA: TGCAGTTCGGGGGGAGAGGACGAGCAGTACTTC.

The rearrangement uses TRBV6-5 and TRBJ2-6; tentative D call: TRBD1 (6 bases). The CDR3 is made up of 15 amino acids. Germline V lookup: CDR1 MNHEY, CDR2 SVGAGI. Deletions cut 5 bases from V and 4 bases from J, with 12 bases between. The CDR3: CASSKQGTGANVLTF. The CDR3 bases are TGTGCCAGCAGTAAACAGGGAACGGGGGCCAACGTCCTGACTTTC.

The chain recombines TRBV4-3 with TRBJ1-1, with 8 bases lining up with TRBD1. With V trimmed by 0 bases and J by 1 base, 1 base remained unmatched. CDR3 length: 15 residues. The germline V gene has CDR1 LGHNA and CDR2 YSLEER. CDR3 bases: TGCGCCAGCAGCCAAGAGGGGACAGGGAACACTGAAGCTTTCTTT. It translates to CASSQEGTGNTEAFF.

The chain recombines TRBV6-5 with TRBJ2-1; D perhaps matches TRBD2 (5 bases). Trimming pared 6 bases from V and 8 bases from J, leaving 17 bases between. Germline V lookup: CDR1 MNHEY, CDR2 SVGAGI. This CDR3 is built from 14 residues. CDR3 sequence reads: CASSPSLASDEQFF. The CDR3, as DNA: TGTGCCAGCAGCCCGAGTCTAGCTTCGGATGAGCAGTTCTTC.

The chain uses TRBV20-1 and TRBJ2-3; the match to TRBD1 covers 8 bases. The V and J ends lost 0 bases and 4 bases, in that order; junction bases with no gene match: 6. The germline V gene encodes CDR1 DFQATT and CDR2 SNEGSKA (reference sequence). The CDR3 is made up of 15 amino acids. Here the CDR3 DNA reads TGCAGTGCTAGAGATGACAGGGGATACGCAGATACGCAGTATTTT. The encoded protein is CSARDDRGYADTQYF.

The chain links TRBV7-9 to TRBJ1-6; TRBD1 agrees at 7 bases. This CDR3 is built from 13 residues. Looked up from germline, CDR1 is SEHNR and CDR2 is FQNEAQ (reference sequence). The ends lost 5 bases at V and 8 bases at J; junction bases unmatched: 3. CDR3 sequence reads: CASSATGDSPLHF. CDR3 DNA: TGTGCCAGCAGCGCCACAGGGGATTCACCCCTCCACTTT.

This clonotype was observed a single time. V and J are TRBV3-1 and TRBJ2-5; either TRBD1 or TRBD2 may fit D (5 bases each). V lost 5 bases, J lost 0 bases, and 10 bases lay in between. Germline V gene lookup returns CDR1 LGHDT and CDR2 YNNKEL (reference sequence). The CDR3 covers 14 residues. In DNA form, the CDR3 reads TGTGCCAGCAGCTGGGACGGTTACCAAGAGACCCAGTACTTC. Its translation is CASSWDGYQETQYF.

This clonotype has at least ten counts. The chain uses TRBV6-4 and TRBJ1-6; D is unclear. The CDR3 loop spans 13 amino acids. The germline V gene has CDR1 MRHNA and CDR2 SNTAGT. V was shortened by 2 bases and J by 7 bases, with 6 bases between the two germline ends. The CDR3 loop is CASSDHENSPLHF. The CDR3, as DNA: TGTGCCAGCAGTGACCACGAGAATTCACCCCTCCACTTT.

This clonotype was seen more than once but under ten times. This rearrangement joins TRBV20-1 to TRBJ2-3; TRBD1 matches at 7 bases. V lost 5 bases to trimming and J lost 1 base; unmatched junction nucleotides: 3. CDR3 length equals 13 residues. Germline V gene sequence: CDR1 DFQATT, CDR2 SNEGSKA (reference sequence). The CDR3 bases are TGCAGTGCTCACGACAGGGGCACAGATACGCAGTATTTT. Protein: CSAHDRGTDTQYF.

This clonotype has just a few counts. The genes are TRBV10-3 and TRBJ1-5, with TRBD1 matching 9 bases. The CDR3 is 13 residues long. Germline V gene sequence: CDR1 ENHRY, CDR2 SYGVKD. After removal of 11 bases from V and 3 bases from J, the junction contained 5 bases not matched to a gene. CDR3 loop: CAAGDRDNQPQHF. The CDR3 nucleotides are TGTGCCGCGGGGGACAGGGACAATCAGCCCCAGCATTTT.

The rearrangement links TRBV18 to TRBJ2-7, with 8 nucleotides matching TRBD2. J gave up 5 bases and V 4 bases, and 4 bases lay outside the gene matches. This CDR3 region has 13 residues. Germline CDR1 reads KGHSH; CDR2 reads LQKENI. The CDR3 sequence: CASSLREGDEQYF. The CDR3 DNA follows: TGTGCCAGCTCACTCCGGGAGGGCGACGAGCAGTACTTC.

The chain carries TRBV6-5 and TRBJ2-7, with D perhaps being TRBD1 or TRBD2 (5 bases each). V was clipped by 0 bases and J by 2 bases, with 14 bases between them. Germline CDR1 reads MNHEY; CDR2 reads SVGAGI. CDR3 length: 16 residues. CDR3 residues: CASSYSSGPYAYEQYF. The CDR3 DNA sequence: TGTGCCAGCAGTTACTCTTCGGGACCTTATGCCTACGAGCAGTACTTC.

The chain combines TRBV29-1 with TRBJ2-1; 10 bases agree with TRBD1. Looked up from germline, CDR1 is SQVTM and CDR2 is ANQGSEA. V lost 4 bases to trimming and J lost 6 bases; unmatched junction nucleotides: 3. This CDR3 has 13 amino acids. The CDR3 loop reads CSVGQGAINEQFF. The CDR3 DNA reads TGCAGCGTTGGACAGGGGGCTATCAATGAGCAGTTCTTC.

Here the CDR3 DNA reads TGTGCCAGCAGTCGGTCCCCAGAGACCCAGTACTTC. It translates to CASSRSPETQYF. The chain is built from TRBV3-1 and TRBJ2-5; no clear D. V lost 6 bases and J 4 bases, leaving 9 bases between the germline ends. Germline-derived CDR1 and CDR2 are LGHDT and YNNKEL (reference sequence). This CDR3 contains 12 residues.

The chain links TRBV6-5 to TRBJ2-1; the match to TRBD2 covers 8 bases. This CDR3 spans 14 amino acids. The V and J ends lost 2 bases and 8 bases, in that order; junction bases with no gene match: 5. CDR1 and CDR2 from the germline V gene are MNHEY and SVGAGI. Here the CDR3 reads CASSYGAGDYEQFF. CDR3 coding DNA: TGTGCCAGCAGTTACGGAGCGGGGGACTATGAGCAGTTCTTC.

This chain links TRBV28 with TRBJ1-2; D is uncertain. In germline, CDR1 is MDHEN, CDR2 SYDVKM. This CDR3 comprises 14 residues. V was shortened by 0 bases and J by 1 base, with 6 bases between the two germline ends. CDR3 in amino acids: CASSLWGNNYGYTF. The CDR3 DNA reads TGTGCCAGCAGTTTATGGGGGAATAACTATGGCTACACCTTC.

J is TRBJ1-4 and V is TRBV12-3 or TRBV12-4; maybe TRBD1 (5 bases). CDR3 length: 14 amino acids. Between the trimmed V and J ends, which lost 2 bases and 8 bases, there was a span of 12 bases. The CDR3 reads CASSLMRWGEKLFF. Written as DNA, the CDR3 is TGTGCCAGCAGTTTAATGAGATGGGGGGAAAAACTGTTTTTT.

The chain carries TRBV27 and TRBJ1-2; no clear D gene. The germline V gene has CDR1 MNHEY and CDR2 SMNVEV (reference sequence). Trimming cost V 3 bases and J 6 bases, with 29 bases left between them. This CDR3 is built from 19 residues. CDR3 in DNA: TGTGCCAGCAGTTTCCGTGCAACCGTGGGGAGGCCTAATACTGATGGCTACACCTTC. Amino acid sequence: CASSFRATVGRPNTDGYTF.